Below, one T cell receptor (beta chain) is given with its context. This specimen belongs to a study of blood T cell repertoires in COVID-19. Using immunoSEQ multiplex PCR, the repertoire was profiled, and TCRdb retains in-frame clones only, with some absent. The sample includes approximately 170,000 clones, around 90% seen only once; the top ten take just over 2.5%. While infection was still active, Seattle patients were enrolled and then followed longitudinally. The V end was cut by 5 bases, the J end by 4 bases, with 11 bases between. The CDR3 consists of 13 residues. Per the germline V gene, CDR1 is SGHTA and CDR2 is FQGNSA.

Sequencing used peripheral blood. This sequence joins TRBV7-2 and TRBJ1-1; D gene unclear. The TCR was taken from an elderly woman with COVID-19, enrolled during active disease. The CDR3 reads CASSPDTGTEAFF. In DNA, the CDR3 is TGTGCCAGCAGCCCTGACACCGGCACTGAAGCTTTCTTT.